A single sample is the source of the 9 T cell receptor beta chains below, sequenced in a study of T cell repertoires in cytomegalovirus infection. TCRdb ran MiXCR on the reads and lists one entry per CDR3 protein. The repertoire includes a few hundred thousand distinct CDR3 sequences, approximately 15% of them detected once, and 8.8% sits in the top ten. Sequenced: PBMCs. These TCRs come from a human donor in good health (CMV status not recorded). Some clones in this sample may be carry-over from other donors' samples.

This clonotype appeared many times. The chain combines TRBV28 with TRBJ1-3; perhaps TRBD1 as D (6 bases). V was clipped by 7 bases and J by 7 bases, with 17 bases between them. Per germline, CDR1 MDHEN and CDR2 SYDVKM. This CDR3 contains 14 residues. This chain's CDR3 is CASNRVGVSNTIYF. CDR3 coding DNA: TGTGCCAGCAACAGGGTAGGAGTGTCGAACACCATATATTTT.

The rearrangement uses TRBV6-6 and TRBJ2-1; D is possibly TRBD1 or TRBD2 (5 bases each). This CDR3 comprises 15 residues. CDR1 and CDR2 (germline): MNHNY, SVGAGI (reference sequence). V lost 0 bases and J 8 bases, leaving 14 bases between the germline ends. The CDR3 loop reads CASSYSGTGPHEQFF. The DNA for the CDR3 is TGTGCCAGCAGTTACTCGGGGACCGGGCCGCATGAGCAGTTCTTC.

In its sample, this clonotype was seen a few times. V usage is TRBV28 and J usage is TRBJ2-1, with a weak D call TRBD1 (6 bases). This CDR3 contains 13 residues. The germline gives CDR1 MDHEN, CDR2 SYDVKM. The ends were cut back, 5 bases at V and 10 bases at J, with 15 bases in the middle. The CDR3 DNA is TGTGCCAGCAGTCCGGACAGCCTCAGCGAGCAGTTCTTC. This translates into CASSPDSLSEQFF. The complete variable domain, with remaining parts taken from reference TRBV28 and TRBJ2-1, reads DVKVTQSSRYLVKRTGEKVFLECVQDMDHENMFWYRQDPGLGLRLIYFSYDVKMKEKGDIPEGYSVSREKKERFSLILESASTNQTSMYLCASSPDSLSEQFFGPGTRLTVL.

The V call is TRBV28, the J call TRBJ2-3; 12 nucleotides agree with TRBD2. The CDR3 length is 18 residues. V shed 10 bases, J shed 2 bases, and the junction held 16 bases outside the gene matches. CDR1 and CDR2 from the germline V gene are MDHEN and SYDVKM. CDR3 bases: TGTGCCACCAACGGACATCCGACTAGCGGGAGATACACAGATACGCAGTATTTT. As protein: CATNGHPTSGRYTDTQYF.

This clonotype has at least ten counts. This chain uses TRBV28 with TRBJ2-1, with D perhaps TRBD2 (6 bases). CDR3 size: 15 residues. V gave up 2 bases and J gave up 8 bases, with 16 bases separating them. The germline gives CDR1 MDHEN, CDR2 SYDVKM. CDR3 residues: CASSLPPLASYEQFF. As DNA, the CDR3 is TGTGCCAGCAGTTTACCCCCACTAGCATCCTATGAGCAGTTCTTC.

J is TRBJ1-2 and V is TRBV29-1, with 11 bases lining up with TRBD1. The V and J ends lost 8 bases and 0 bases, in that order; junction bases with no gene match: 5. The CDR3 runs 14 residues. Germline V gene lookup returns CDR1 SQVTM and CDR2 ANQGSEA. CDR3 loop: CSSGQGGSNYGYTF. CDR3 coding DNA: TGCAGCTCGGGACAGGGGGGATCTAACTATGGCTACACCTTC.

J is TRBJ1-5 and V is TRBV28; 12 nucleotides line up with TRBD1. The CDR3 runs 17 residues. V shed 6 bases, J shed 5 bases, and the junction held 11 bases outside the gene matches. Germline-derived CDR1 and CDR2 are MDHEN and SYDVKM. CDR3 sequence (DNA): TGTGCCAGCAGCCCACTGTTGGGGACAGGGGGCTATCAGCCCCAGCATTTT. Translated: CASSPLLGTGGYQPQHF.

Concerning this clonotype itself: Germline and junction disagree at one end, which may indicate a read error. The genes are TRBV20-1 and TRBJ2-5; the D gene is possibly TRBD2 (6 bases). Germline V gene data show CDR1 as DFQATT and CDR2 as SNEGSKA (reference sequence). The CDR3 is 12 amino acids. The CDR3 loop is CSARGVEGTQYF. The CDR3 coding sequence is TGCAGTGCCAGAGGGGTGGAGGGGACCCAGTACTTC.

This clonotype was seen many times. The chain combines TRBV7-2 with TRBJ1-2; TRBD1 aligns across 7 bases. The CDR3 is 15 amino acids. V was pared by 1 base and J by 6 bases, with 8 bases of the junction left unmatched. Germline CDR1 reads SGHTA; CDR2 reads FQGNSA. The CDR3 loop reads CASSLEGAMLNGYTF. CDR3 in DNA: TGTGCCAGCAGCTTAGAGGGGGCTATGTTGAATGGCTACACCTTC.